Included here is one T cell receptor beta chain sequence, with context. Sequencing used immunoSEQ multiplex PCR; TCRdb keeps in-frame clones, though not all of them. Among roughly 7,400 clones listed, more than 60% were seen once. This entry comes from a study of graft-versus-host responses after intestinal transplantation. Overall study context: Each recipient received anti-thymocyte globulin induction, then tacrolimus and steroids for around three years.

Grafts had their tissue processed, releasing intraepithelial and lamina propria lymphocytes. The ends lost 0 bases at V and 4 bases at J; junction bases unmatched: 10. The CDR3 contains 17 residues. CDR1 and CDR2 from the germline V gene are LNHNV and YYDKDF (reference sequence). The sample was ileum tissue, taken about 230 days after intestinal transplantation. The chain combines TRBV15 with TRBJ2-5; the match to TRBD2 covers 8 bases. This TCR was sampled from a human patient who received an intestinal transplant, so some T cells may come from the graft donor. DNA for the CDR3: TGTGCCACCAGCAGAGATACCGGGACTAGGAGCCTAGAGACCCAGTACTTC. Encoded protein: CATSRDTGTRSLETQYF.